This passage covers 29 T cell receptor beta chains from one sample sequenced in a study of Graves' ophthalmopathy and Graves' hyperthyroidism. Beta-chain TCR CDR3 regions were amplified from RNA transcripts. Scientists carried out first-round RT-PCR using HTBI primers and then a second-round multiplex PCR. Via MiXCR, TCRdb re-called the multiplex PCR reads, giving one row per CDR3 protein. The table has a few hundred thousand distinct CDR3 sequences, 15% to 17% seen once; the top ten hold about 7%. The sequenced sample consisted of peripheral blood. Source of these receptors: a woman in her late teens or twenties with stable Graves' hyperthyroidism.

This clonotype was seen more than once but under ten times. The V gene is TRBV18, the J gene TRBJ1-2, with TRBD1 matching over 7 bases. Germline values: CDR1 KGHSH, CDR2 LQKENI. This CDR3 comprises 13 residues. Trimming took 1 base from V and 6 from J; bases not matched to a gene: 2. The chain's CDR3 is CASSPQGANGYTF. In DNA, the CDR3 is TGTGCCAGCTCACCACAGGGGGCGAATGGCTACACCTTC.

In its sample, this clonotype was seen many times. This chain joins TRBV19 and TRBJ1-2; 8 nucleotides match TRBD1. After removal of 8 bases from V and 4 bases from J, the junction contained 15 bases not matched to a gene. Per the germline V gene, CDR1 is LNHDA and CDR2 is SQIVND (reference sequence). This CDR3 is 16 amino acids long. CDR3 protein: CASRQTKRQGIYGYTF. CDR3 bases: TGTGCCAGTCGACAAACAAAGAGACAGGGGATCTATGGCTACACCTTC.

The rearrangement uses TRBV5-1 and TRBJ2-7; the match to TRBD1 covers 8 bases. With V trimmed by 3 bases and J by 3 bases, 8 bases remained unmatched. Looked up from germline, CDR1 is SGHRS and CDR2 is YFSETQ. The CDR3 has 15 amino acids. DNA of the CDR3: TGCGCCAGCAGCTCAGGGGGCCCCTATGACTACGAGCAGTACTTC. Its translation is CASSSGGPYDYEQYF. The full variable domain, its missing parts supplied by reference TRBV5-1 and TRBJ2-7, is KAGVTQTPRYLIKTRGQQVTLSCSPISGHRSVSWYQQTPGQGLQFLFEYFSETQRNKGNFPGRFSGRQFSNSRSEMNVSTLELGDSALYLCASSSGGPYDYEQYFGPGTRLTVT.

To note about this clonotype: The final CDR3 position lacks the conserved phenylalanine or tryptophan, pointing to a likely read error. The DNA is omitted, as the CDR3 cannot be located on it reliably, and the CDR3 follows TCRdb's listing. The chain couples TRBV6-5 to TRBJ2-2. Inclusive of both ends, the CDR3 amounts to 12 amino acids. Germline values: CDR1 MNHEY, CDR2 SVGAGI. The CDR3 sequence: CASSSDTGELCL.

This clonotype was recorded at least ten times. This sequence joins TRBV20-1 and TRBJ1-1; tentatively, D is TRBD1 (5 bases). The CDR3 has 13 residues. Per germline, CDR1 DFQATT and CDR2 SNEGSKA (reference sequence). Trimming shortened V by 6 bases and J by 1 base, and 12 bases separated the two germline ends. The CDR3 loop reads CSASSGANTEAFF. CDR3 nucleotide sequence: TGCAGTGCATCCTCCGGGGCGAACACTGAAGCTTTCTTT.

The J gene is TRBJ2-7, the V gene TRBV14; unclear D gene. The CDR3 is 13 residues long. V was trimmed by 1 base and J by 6 bases, leaving 10 bases between them. The germline V gene encodes CDR1 SGHDN and CDR2 FVKESK. CDR3 coding DNA: TGTGCCAGCAGCCAAGTTCGAAGTGGCGAGCAGTACTTC. This translates into CASSQVRSGEQYF.

This rearrangement joins TRBV29-1 to TRBJ1-2, with 11 positions matching TRBD1. With V trimmed by 4 bases and J by 8 bases, 9 bases remained unmatched. The germline V gene has CDR1 SQVTM and CDR2 ANQGSEA. This CDR3 has 14 amino acids. The CDR3 region is CSVVFGQGARGYTF. In nucleotides, the CDR3 is TGCAGCGTTGTGTTTGGACAGGGGGCGCGAGGCTACACCTTC. The variable domain in full, completed from reference TRBV29-1 and TRBJ1-2, reads SAVISQKPSRDICQRGTSLTIQCQVDSQVTMMFWYRQQPGQSLTLIATANQGSEATYESGFVIDKFPISRPNLTFSTLTVSNMSPEDSSIYLCSVVFGQGARGYTFGSGTRLTVV.

This clonotype was seen repeatedly, ten times or more. The gene calls are TRBV27 and TRBJ1-1, with 7 nucleotides matching TRBD1. V lost 7 bases and J lost 4; bases outside the gene matches: 9. The CDR3 loop spans 14 amino acids. Germline loops: CDR1 MNHEY, CDR2 SMNVEV (reference sequence). The chain's CDR3 is CASIQRQGGTEAFF. DNA of the CDR3: TGTGCCAGCATCCAGAGACAGGGAGGCACTGAAGCTTTCTTT.

Concerning this clonotype itself: This likely comes from a read error, as the CDR3 has no conserved phenylalanine or tryptophan at its end. The limits of the CDR3 on the DNA are not certain, so only TCRdb's listed CDR3 is given. This chain links TRBV2 with TRBJ2-4; TRBD1, as called in the table, went unchecked against the DNA. Germline CDR1 and CDR2: SNHLY and FYNNEI. Termini included, the CDR3 measures 13 amino acids. The chain's CDR3 is CAGRTGWENIKYL.

At least ten counts were recorded for this clonotype. The chain recombines TRBV6-2 or TRBV6-3 with TRBJ1-2; 7 positions agree with TRBD1. The CDR3 is 13 residues long. V was clipped by 6 bases and J by 2 bases; unmatched bases: 3. Looked up from germline, CDR1 is MNHEY and CDR2 is SVGEGT. CDR3 residues: CASSRDSNYGYTF. The DNA for the CDR3 is TGTGCCAGCAGCCGGGACAGCAACTATGGCTACACCTTC.

This clonotype appeared many times. The chain employs TRBV18 and TRBJ1-1, with D unclear. Germline loops: CDR1 KGHSH, CDR2 LQKENI. The CDR3 sequence is 14 residues long. The germline V and J ends were trimmed by 3 bases and 4 bases, with 12 bases remaining between them. DNA for the CDR3: TGTGCCAGCTCACCCCGGGGTTTTAGCACTGAAGCTTTCTTT. It specifies CASSPRGFSTEAFF.

This chain uses TRBV12-3 or TRBV12-4 with TRBJ2-7; the D is unclear. The CDR3 contains 13 residues. Trimming pared 5 bases from V and 7 bases from J, leaving 15 bases between. CDR3 region: CASSPYVLAEQYF. The CDR3 DNA reads TGTGCCAGCAGTCCATACGTCTTGGCGGAGCAGTACTTC.

This clonotype came up many times. This chain connects TRBV29-1 to TRBJ2-5; 8 bases agree with TRBD1. The length of the CDR3 is 13 residues. The germline CDR1 and CDR2 sequences are SQVTM and ANQGSEA. Losses at the gene ends were 7 bases for V and 4 bases for J; bases not matched to a gene: 8. For the CDR3, the DNA is TGCAGCGGAGGACAGGGCAGATCAGAGACCCAGTACTTC. It yields the protein CSGGQGRSETQYF.

This clonotype occurred many times. The chain combines TRBV24-1 with TRBJ2-2; D is possibly TRBD1 (7 bases). Trimming pared 3 bases from V and 0 bases from J, leaving 16 bases between. The CDR3 is made up of 18 amino acids. Germline CDR1 KGHDR, CDR2 SFDVKD. The DNA of the CDR3 is TGTGCCACCAGTGATGCGAGGGCCAGGGGGGCGAACACCGGGGAGCTGTTTTTT. Its translation is CATSDARARGANTGELFF.

The rearrangement joins TRBV27 to TRBJ2-5, with 7 bases lining up with TRBD1. The CDR3 has 15 amino acids. V lost 5 bases and J lost 1; bases outside the gene matches: 7. Germline V CDR1 and CDR2: MNHEY, SMNVEV (reference sequence). The CDR3 region has the DNA TGTGCCAGCAGTCCACACAGGGGAACCCAAGAGACCCAGTACTTC. It yields the protein CASSPHRGTQETQYF.

This clonotype was counted at least ten times. This sequence joins TRBV12-3 or TRBV12-4 and TRBJ2-5; weak D call: TRBD1 (6 bases). The V end was cut by 6 bases, the J end by 0 bases, with 14 bases between. There are 15 residues in the CDR3. Here the CDR3 reads CASRQGLRYQETQYF. The CDR3 coding sequence is TGTGCCAGCAGACAGGGCTTGAGGTACCAAGAGACCCAGTACTTC.

The gene calls are TRBV28 and TRBJ2-7; D ambiguous. V was pared by 2 bases and J by 0 bases, with 11 bases between. Germline V gives CDR1 MDHEN, CDR2 SYDVKM. This CDR3 region has 15 residues. The CDR3 is CASSLKGANSYEQYF. The CDR3 bases are TGTGCCAGCAGTTTAAAGGGCGCCAACTCCTACGAGCAGTACTTC.

There are many counts of this clonotype. The genes are TRBV20-1 and TRBJ2-7; 8 bases are a match to TRBD1. This CDR3 has 16 amino acids. Trimming removed 4 bases from V and 0 bases from J; junction bases left unmatched: 11. Germline CDR1 reads DFQATT; CDR2 reads SNEGSKA (reference sequence). The CDR3, as DNA: TGCAGTGCTATGACAGGGGTCCTGTCGAGCTCCTACGAGCAGTACTTC. Its translation: CSAMTGVLSSSYEQYF.

The genes are TRBV6-1 and TRBJ1-1, with D tentatively TRBD1 (6 bases). From germline, CDR1 is MNHNS and CDR2 SASEGT. The CDR3 extends over 14 amino acids. Between the trimmed V and J ends, which lost 3 bases and 4 bases, there was a span of 12 bases. CDR3 loop: CASSEVRGFTEAFF. CDR3 in DNA: TGTGCCAGCAGTGAGGTCAGGGGATTCACTGAAGCTTTCTTT.

There are many counts of this clonotype. The chain employs TRBV24-1 and TRBJ1-1, with D perhaps matching TRBD1 (5 bases). The germline gives CDR1 KGHDR, CDR2 SFDVKD. With 8 bases removed from V and 2 bases from J, the gap between germline ends came to 11 bases. CDR3 length: 13 amino acids. The CDR3, as DNA: TGTGCCACCATAGACAGCAGCAACACTGAAGCTTTCTTT. Its translation: CATIDSSNTEAFF.

This clonotype was observed many times. This chain joins TRBV9 and TRBJ1-6; a possible D gene is TRBD1 (6 bases). The V and J ends lost 0 bases and 9 bases respectively, with 19 bases between them. Germline V gene sequence: CDR1 SGDLS, CDR2 YYNGEE. This CDR3 is 17 amino acids long. The CDR3 sequence: CASSVGGEQGPSSPLHF. CDR3 coding DNA: TGTGCCAGCAGCGTAGGGGGGGAACAGGGCCCGAGTTCACCCCTCCACTTT.

This clonotype came up many times. This rearrangement joins TRBV6-2 or TRBV6-3 to TRBJ1-1; the D is unclear. Germline CDR1 is MNHEY and CDR2 is SVGEGT. The CDR3 is 15 residues long. Trimming removed 1 base at V and 1 base at J, with 10 bases between. The CDR3 DNA follows: TGTGCCAGCAGTTACTATTTACGGGAGAACACTGAAGCTTTCTTT. Its translation is CASSYYLRENTEAFF.

Comment on this clonotype: At one of its ends the junction is not consistent with the germline gene, which may arise from a read error. The rearrangement uses TRBV19 and TRBJ1-5; unclear D gene. CDR3 length equals 18 residues. In germline, CDR1 is LNHDA, CDR2 SQIVND (reference sequence). This CDR3 is CASSIGPGASSSNQPQHF. The CDR3 region has the DNA TGTGCCAGTAGTATAGGGCCTGGAGCAAGCTCTAGCAATCAGCCTCAGCATTTT.

On this clonotype: This may arise from a read error, as a much more abundant clone is one base away. Lacking the conserved final phenylalanine or tryptophan, this CDR3 likely reflects a read error. The chain employs TRBV5-1 and TRBJ1-2, with D hard to call. The CDR3 is 15 residues long. V was trimmed by 2 bases and J by 0 bases, leaving 11 bases between them. CDR1 and CDR2 (germline): SGHRS, YFSETQ. The CDR3 here is CASSFGSDTNYGYTY. The CDR3 bases are TGCGCCAGCAGCTTTGGTTCAGACACTAACTATGGCTACACCTAC.

This clonotype was seen many times. The chain couples TRBV11-1 to TRBJ1-1; TRBD1 might be the D (6 bases). Trimming stripped 0 bases from V and 1 base from J, with 18 bases between. CDR3 length: 18 residues. CDR1 SGHAT and CDR2 FQDESV come from the germline V gene (reference sequence). CDR3 sequence (DNA): TGTGCCAGCAGCTTAGCCTCACAGGGAACAACACGGAACACTGAAGCTTTCTTT. This encodes CASSLASQGTTRNTEAFF.

This clonotype was detected many times. The chain carries TRBV29-1 and TRBJ2-7; unclear D gene. Trimming left V 4 bases short and J 2 bases short, with 15 bases between. The CDR3 has 14 amino acids. CDR1 SQVTM and CDR2 ANQGSEA come from the germline V gene. The CDR3 reads CSVVRAGRTYEQYF. The DNA of the CDR3 is TGCAGCGTTGTTCGGGCAGGTAGAACCTACGAGCAGTACTTC.

As to this clonotype: A much larger clone is a single base away; this may be a read error. In DNA form, the CDR3 reads TGTGCCAGCAGTCCCACAGCGGGGGGTTGGAACACCGGGGAGCTGTGTTTT. Translating it yields CASSPTAGGWNTGELCF. This chain uses TRBV12-3 or TRBV12-4 with TRBJ2-2; 9 positions agree with TRBD2. This CDR3 has 17 residues.

The chain links TRBV6-1 to TRBJ1-2, with a weak D call TRBD1 (5 bases). This CDR3 region has 14 residues. The V end lost 4 bases, the J end lost 7 bases, and 16 bases lay between the germline ends. From germline, CDR1 is MNHNS and CDR2 SASEGT. The CDR3 region has the DNA TGTGCCAGCAGTGCTTATCAGGGTGCGGCTGGCTACACCTTC. Translation gives CASSAYQGAAGYTF.

Points on this clonotype: Germline and junction disagree at one end, which may indicate a read error. The chain recombines TRBV9 with TRBJ1-1; no clear D. CDR3 length: 14 residues. The germline V gene encodes CDR1 SGDLS and CDR2 YYNGEE. The CDR3 here is CASSVSGKGTEACF. The CDR3 DNA reads as TGTGCCAGCAGCGTATCCGGGAAGGGCACTGAAGCTTGCTTT.